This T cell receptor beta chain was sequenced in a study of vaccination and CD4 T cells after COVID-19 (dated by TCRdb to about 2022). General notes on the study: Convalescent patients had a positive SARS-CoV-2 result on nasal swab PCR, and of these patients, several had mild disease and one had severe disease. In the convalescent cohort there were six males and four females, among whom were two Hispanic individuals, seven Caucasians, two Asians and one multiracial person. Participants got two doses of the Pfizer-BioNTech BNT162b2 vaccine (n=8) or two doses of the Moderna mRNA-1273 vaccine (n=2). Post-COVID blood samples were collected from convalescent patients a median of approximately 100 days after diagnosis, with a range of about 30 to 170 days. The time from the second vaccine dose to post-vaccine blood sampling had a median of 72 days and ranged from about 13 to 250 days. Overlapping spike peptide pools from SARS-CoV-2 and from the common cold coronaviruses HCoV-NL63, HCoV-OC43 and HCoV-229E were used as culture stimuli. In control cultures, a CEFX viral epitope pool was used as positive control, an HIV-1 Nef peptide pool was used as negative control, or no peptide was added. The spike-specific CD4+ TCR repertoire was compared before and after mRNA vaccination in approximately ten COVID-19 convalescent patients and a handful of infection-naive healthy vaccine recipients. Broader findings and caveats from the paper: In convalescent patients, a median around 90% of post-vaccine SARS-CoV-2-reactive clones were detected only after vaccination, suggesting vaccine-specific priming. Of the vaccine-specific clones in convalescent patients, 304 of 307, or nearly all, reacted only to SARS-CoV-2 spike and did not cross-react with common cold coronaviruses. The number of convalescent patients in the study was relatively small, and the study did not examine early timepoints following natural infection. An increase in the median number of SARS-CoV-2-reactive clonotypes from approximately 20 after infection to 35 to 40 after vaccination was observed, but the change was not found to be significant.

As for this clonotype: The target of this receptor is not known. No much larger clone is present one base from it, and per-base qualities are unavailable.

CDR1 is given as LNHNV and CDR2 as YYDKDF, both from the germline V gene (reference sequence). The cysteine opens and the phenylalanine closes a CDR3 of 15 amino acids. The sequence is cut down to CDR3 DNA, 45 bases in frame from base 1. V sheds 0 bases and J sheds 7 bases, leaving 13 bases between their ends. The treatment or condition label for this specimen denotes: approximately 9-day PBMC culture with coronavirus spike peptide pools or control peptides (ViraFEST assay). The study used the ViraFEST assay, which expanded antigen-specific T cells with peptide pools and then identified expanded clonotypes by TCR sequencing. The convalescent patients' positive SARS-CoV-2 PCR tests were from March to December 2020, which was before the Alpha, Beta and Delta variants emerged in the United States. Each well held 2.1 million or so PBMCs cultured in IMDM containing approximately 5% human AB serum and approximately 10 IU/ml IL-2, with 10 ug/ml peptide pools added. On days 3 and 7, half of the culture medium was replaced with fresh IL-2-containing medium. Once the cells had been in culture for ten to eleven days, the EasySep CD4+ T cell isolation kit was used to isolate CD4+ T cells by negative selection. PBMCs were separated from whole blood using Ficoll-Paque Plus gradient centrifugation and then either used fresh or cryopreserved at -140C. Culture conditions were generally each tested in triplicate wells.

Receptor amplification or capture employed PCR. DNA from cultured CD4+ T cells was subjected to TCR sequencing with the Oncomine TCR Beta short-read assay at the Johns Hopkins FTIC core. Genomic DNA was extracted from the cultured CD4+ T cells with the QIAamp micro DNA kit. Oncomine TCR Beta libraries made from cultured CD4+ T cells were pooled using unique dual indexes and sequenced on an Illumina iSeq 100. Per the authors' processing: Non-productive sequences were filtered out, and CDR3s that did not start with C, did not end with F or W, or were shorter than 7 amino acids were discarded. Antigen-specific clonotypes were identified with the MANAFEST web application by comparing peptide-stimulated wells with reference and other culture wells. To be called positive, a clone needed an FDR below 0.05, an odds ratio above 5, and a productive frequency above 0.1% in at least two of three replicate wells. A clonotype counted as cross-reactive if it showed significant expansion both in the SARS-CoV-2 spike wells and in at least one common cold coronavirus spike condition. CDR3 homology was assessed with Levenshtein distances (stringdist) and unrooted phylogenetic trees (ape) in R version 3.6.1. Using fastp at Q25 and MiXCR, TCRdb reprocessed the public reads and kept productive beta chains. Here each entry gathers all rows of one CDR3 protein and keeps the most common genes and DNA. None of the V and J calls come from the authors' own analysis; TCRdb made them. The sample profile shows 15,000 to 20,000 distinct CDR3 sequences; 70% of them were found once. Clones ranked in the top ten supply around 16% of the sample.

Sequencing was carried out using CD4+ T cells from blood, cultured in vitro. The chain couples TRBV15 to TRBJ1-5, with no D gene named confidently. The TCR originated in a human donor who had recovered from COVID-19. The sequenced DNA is TGTGCCACCAGCAGAGATGGAAGAAGCACCCAGCCCCAGCATTTT. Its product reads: CATSRDGRSTQPQHF. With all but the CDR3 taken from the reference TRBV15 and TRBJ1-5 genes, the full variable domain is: DAMVIQNPRYQVTQFGKPVTLSCSQTLNHNVMYWYQQKSSQAPKLLFHYYDKDFNNEADTPDNFQSRRPNTSFCFLDIRSPGLGDTAMYLCATSRDGRSTQPQHFGDGTRLSIL.